These 7 T cell receptor beta chains originate from one sample sequenced in a study of blood T cell repertoires in COVID-19. TCRdb keeps only in-frame clones here, not all; method: immunoSEQ multiplex PCR. The sample contains a few hundred thousand clones, around 87% of which appear only once. Specimen: peripheral blood. The source of these receptors is a woman aged 50 to 65 who had recovered from COVID-19.

This chain uses TRBV7-2 with TRBJ1-6; D remains ambiguous. Trimming left V 0 bases short and J 12 bases short, with 15 bases between. The CDR3 extends over 15 amino acids. Germline V lookup: CDR1 SGHTA, CDR2 FQGNSA. DNA of the CDR3: TGTGCCAGCAGCTTAGCCCGGGGTGAAGGATTACCCCTCCACTTT. It codes for CASSLARGEGLPLHF.

This clone was seen a single time. V and J are TRBV18 and TRBJ2-7, with a weak D call TRBD1 (6 bases). This CDR3 is built from 15 residues. CDR1 and CDR2 (germline): KGHSH, LQKENI. V was cut by 3 bases and J by 0 bases, with 12 bases left in between. The CDR3 loop reads CASSPITGSSYEQYF. DNA for the CDR3: TGTGCCAGCTCACCGATAACAGGGAGCTCCTACGAGCAGTACTTC.

V gene TRBV7-9 combines with J gene TRBJ2-2; a possible D gene is TRBD1 (6 bases). The CDR3 is 15 residues long. V gave up 2 bases and J gave up 1 base, with 8 bases separating them. Looked up from germline, CDR1 is SEHNR and CDR2 is FQNEAQ (reference sequence). The CDR3 DNA is TGTGCCAGCAGCTTAACAGGGAAGAACACCGGGGAGCTGTTTTTT. It specifies CASSLTGKNTGELFF.

The chain recombines TRBV28 with TRBJ2-7; perhaps TRBD1 as D (6 bases). This CDR3 has 13 residues. Germline V lookup: CDR1 MDHEN, CDR2 SYDVKM. V was cut by 10 bases and J by 2 bases, with 15 bases left in between. The CDR3 here is CATQGIPTYEQYF. The CDR3, as DNA: TGTGCCACACAGGGAATTCCGACCTACGAGCAGTACTTC.

The chain joins TRBV3-1 (or the pseudogene TRBV3-2) to TRBJ2-5; D might be TRBD2 (5 bases). CDR1 is LGHDT, CDR2 YNNKEL, per germline (reference sequence). The ends were cut back, 1 base at V and 5 bases at J, with 14 bases in the middle. CDR3 length equals 15 residues. CDR3: CASSQGAGIKETQYF. CDR3 nucleotides: TGTGCCAGCAGCCAAGGAGCCGGGATTAAGGAGACCCAGTACTTC.

The gene calls are TRBV7-8 and TRBJ1-5, with TRBD1 matching 10 bases. The length of the CDR3 is 17 residues. J gave up 7 bases and V 5 bases, and 14 bases lay outside the gene matches. Germline assignment: CDR1 SGHVS and CDR2 FQNEAQ. The chain's CDR3 is CASSQRPGTGVNQPQHF. CDR3 bases: TGTGCCAGCAGCCAACGTCCCGGGACAGGGGTCAACCAGCCCCAGCATTTT.

The chain uses TRBV5-1 and TRBJ2-1; TRBD2 matches at 9 bases. V was clipped by 1 base and J by 6 bases; unmatched bases: 5. CDR1 is SGHRS and CDR2 is YFSETQ in the germline V gene. This CDR3 is 15 amino acids long. CDR3 in DNA: TGCGCCAGCAGCTTGTTTGCTAGCGGGACCAATGAGCAGTTCTTC. It specifies CASSLFASGTNEQFF.